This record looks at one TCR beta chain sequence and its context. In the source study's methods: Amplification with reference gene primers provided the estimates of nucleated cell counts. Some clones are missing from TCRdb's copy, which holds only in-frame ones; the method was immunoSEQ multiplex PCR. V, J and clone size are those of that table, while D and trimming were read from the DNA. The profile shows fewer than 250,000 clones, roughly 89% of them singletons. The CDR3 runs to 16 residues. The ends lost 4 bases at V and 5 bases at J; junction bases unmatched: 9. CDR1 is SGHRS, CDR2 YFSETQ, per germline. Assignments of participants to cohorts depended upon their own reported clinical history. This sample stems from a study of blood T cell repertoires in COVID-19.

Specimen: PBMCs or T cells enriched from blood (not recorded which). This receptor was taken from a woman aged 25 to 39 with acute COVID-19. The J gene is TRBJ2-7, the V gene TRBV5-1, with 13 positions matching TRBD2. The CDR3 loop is CASSEGGLAGTHEQYF. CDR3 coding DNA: TGCGCCAGCAGCGAGGGGGGACTAGCGGGGACACACGAGCAGTACTTC.